The 10 T cell receptor beta chains listed next were all sequenced from one sample in a study of CD8+CD57+ T cells in acquired aplastic anemia. CD8+CD57+ cell expansion had been shown by flow cytometry in patients chosen for sequencing. It was genomic DNA that served as the template for profiling TCR beta VDJ and CDR3. TCRdb re-analysed the reads in MiXCR, keeping a single row per CDR3 protein. The table includes over 150,000 distinct CDR3 sequences, around 75% detected once. Specimen: sorted CD4+, CD8+, or CD8+CD57+ T cells (not recorded which) from PBMCs. These receptors were taken from a human donor with aplastic anemia.

V and J are TRBV4-3 and TRBJ2-7, with 8 bases aligning to TRBD1. Trimming cost V 2 bases and J 6 bases; bases outside gene matches: 6. The CDR3 extends over 14 amino acids. The germline CDR1 and CDR2 sequences are LGHNA and YSLEER. This CDR3 is CASSQTGGSAEQYF. In nucleotides, the CDR3 is TGCGCCAGCAGCCAAACAGGGGGATCCGCCGAGCAGTACTTC.

V and J are TRBV10-3 and TRBJ2-7; D is ambiguous. The germline V and J ends were trimmed by 2 bases and 7 bases, with 12 bases remaining between them. The germline V gene encodes CDR1 ENHRY and CDR2 SYGVKD. The length of the CDR3 is 13 residues. CDR3 nucleotides: TGTGCCATCAGTGAGAGCAGGCCTATGGAGCAGTACTTC. Amino acids: CAISESRPMEQYF.

This clonotype was counted only a few times. This rearrangement joins TRBV6-5 to TRBJ1-1; 9 bases map to TRBD1. Germline trimming cut 5 bases from V and 0 bases from J; bases unmatched to any gene: 7. Germline CDR1 reads MNHEY; CDR2 reads SVGAGI. This CDR3 is built from 16 residues. In DNA form, the CDR3 reads TGTGCCAGCAGTACTAGGGGACAGGGTCTGAACACTGAAGCTTTCTTT. It yields the protein CASSTRGQGLNTEAFF.

This rearrangement joins TRBV14 to TRBJ2-5; D is unclear. Per the germline V gene, CDR1 is SGHDN and CDR2 is FVKESK. The CDR3 has 13 residues. V lost 2 bases to trimming and J lost 1 base, with 5 bases between them. The CDR3 sequence: CASSQTLQETQYF. CDR3 coding DNA: TGTGCCAGCAGCCAAACTCTCCAAGAGACCCAGTACTTC.

The rearrangement links TRBV29-1 to TRBJ2-5; perhaps D is TRBD1 or TRBD2 (6 bases each). Germline loops: CDR1 SQVTM, CDR2 ANQGSEA. The ends were cut back, 2 bases at V and 5 bases at J, with 15 bases in the middle. The CDR3 runs 14 residues. In DNA, the CDR3 is TGCAGCGTTGAAAGGGTATGGGGGGCTGAGACCCAGTACTTC. Its translation is CSVERVWGAETQYF.

V gene TRBV20-1 combines with J gene TRBJ2-1; perhaps D is TRBD1 or TRBD2 (5 bases each). CDR3 size: 15 residues. Germline values: CDR1 DFQATT, CDR2 SNEGSKA (reference sequence). V lost 1 base and J 9 bases, leaving 19 bases between the germline ends. Here the CDR3 reads CSARAGVLVTGEQFF. DNA for the CDR3: TGCAGTGCTAGAGCCGGGGTTTTGGTTACAGGTGAGCAGTTCTTC.

As to this clonotype: One end of the junction does not line up with germline, which may come from a read error. V is TRBV10-2 and J is TRBJ2-3, with a weak D call TRBD2 (6 bases). The germline CDR1 and CDR2 sequences are WSHSY and SAAADI. The CDR3 covers 16 residues. CDR3 sequence: CASSESLATSTDTRYF. CDR3 DNA: TGCGCCAGCAGTGAGTCGCTAGCGACCAGCACAGATACGCGGTATTTT.

The gene calls are TRBV6-4 and TRBJ2-2; the D gene is possibly TRBD2 (6 bases). The germline CDR1 and CDR2 sequences are MRHNA and SNTAGT. With 0 bases removed from V and 7 bases from J, the gap between germline ends came to 6 bases. This CDR3 comprises 13 residues. DNA for the CDR3: TGTGCCAGCAGTGACTCGACTAGCGGGGAGCTGTTTTTT. Amino acid sequence: CASSDSTSGELFF.

The CDR3 loop is CATWVFRGSGNTIYF. CDR3 nucleotide sequence: TGTGCCACCTGGGTGTTCAGGGGTTCTGGAAACACCATATATTTT. The chain is built from TRBV7-2 and TRBJ1-3, with D tentatively TRBD1 (6 bases). V was clipped by 10 bases and J by 1 base, with 17 bases between them. Germline V CDR1 and CDR2: SGHTA, FQGNSA. The CDR3 has 15 residues.

The chain joins TRBV9 to TRBJ2-7; a weak D match, TRBD2 (6 bases). The germline CDR1 and CDR2 sequences are SGDLS and YYNGEE. CDR3 length equals 15 residues. V shed 0 bases and J shed 2 bases, with 12 bases lying between them. The CDR3, as DNA: TGTGCCAGCAGCGTAGGAATAGCGGCCACCTACGAGCAGTACTTC. This translates into CASSVGIAATYEQYF.